This T cell receptor (beta chain) was profiled in a study of cytomegalovirus exposure and HLA in healthy donors (dated 2017 in TCRdb). Some background on the complete study: According to a later analysis, one platform produced both the approximately 110 validation repertoires and the 720 or so repertoires of the first cohort. The study was designed to test whether signatures of past pathogen exposure could be identified by cataloging public T cell receptors. A separate validation cohort of roughly 120 different subjects was used in addition to the roughly 670-subject first cohort. High-throughput TCR immunosequencing, statistical association of individual TCRs with disease status, and machine learning were combined to predict cytomegalovirus infection status.

The library was prepared using the immunoSEQ multiplex PCR assay. On the study's bioinformatics: A statistical classification framework was built to diagnose cytomegalovirus status from the catalog of TCR beta chain sequences. TCRdb carries this immuneACCESS record with in-frame sequences only. Its versions omit some clonotypes, under half of them owing to an unresolved V gene in the studies checked, with the rest unexplained. That table furnishes V, J and clone size, whereas the DNA furnished D and trimming. Within this sample are roughly 64,000 clones, with roughly 94% of them counted one time only. The ten largest clones take up nearly 6% of the sample. Note on this clone: It has no known antigen specificity. The sample holds no much larger clone one base away, and base qualities are not on file.

The paper as a whole reports these results and caveats: The authors suggested that the approach could potentially be generalized to other disease states and immunological phenotypes. A total of fewer than 200 TCR beta chains were listed by the study as associated with cytomegalovirus. A later analysis had no HLA typing for the validation cohort, so co-occurrence there was scored across all 130 or so repertoires. The classifier was reported to diagnose cytomegalovirus status with high specificity and sensitivity in both the original and validation cohorts. In vitro tests confirmed that a few of the cytomegalovirus-associated TCR beta chains recognize cytomegalovirus antigens. A later analysis found that TCRs clustered in the first cohort also tended to co-occur in the approximately 120 validation repertoires, with approximately 94% of cluster scores above 0. While some public TCRs were present in many individuals, most TCR sequences turned up only very rarely across donors.

Separate from the approximately 700-subject first cohort, the validation cohort of about 120 subjects was the group to which the donors belonged. For CDR1 and CDR2, the germline V gene lists ENHRY and SYGVKD. The trim is 0 bases for V and 7 bases for J, with a gap of 9 bases between the germline ends. From the cysteine through the phenylalanine, the CDR3 covers 13 amino acids. The CDR3 DNA has 39 bases and is translated from base 1. The chain is encoded by TRBV10-3 joined to TRBJ1-1, with no reliable assignment of the D segment. This TCR came from a woman aged 18-29 years in good health and CMV-seropositive. Sequencing used PBMCs. Here the CDR3 is given as CAISESAGNEAFF. The DNA sequence reads TGTGCCATCAGTGAGTCAGCGGGGAATGAAGCTTTCTTT.